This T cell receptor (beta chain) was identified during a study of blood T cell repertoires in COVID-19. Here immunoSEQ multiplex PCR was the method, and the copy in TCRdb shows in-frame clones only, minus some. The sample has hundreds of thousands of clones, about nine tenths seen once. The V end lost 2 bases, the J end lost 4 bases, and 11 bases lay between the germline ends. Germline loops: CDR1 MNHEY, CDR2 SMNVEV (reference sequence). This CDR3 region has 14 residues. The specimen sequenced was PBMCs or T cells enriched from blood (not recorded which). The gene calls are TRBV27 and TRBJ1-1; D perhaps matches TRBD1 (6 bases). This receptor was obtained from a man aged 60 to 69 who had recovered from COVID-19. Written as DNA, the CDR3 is TGTGCCAGCAGTTTAAATAGGGGGGGCACTGAAGCTTTCTTT. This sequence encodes CASSLNRGGTEAFF.